What follows is one T cell receptor (beta chain) and its context. The specificity of this receptor is unknown. Nothing much larger sits one base from this clone, and base qualities are not available. This specimen comes from a study of naive and memory T cell subsets (dated by TCRdb to about 2017). About the full investigation: In the figure summarizing the skin biopsy and whole blood samples, around 10 blood donors, 7 tuberculin skin test biopsies and 3 saline control biopsies were reported. Skin biopsies were taken from tuberculin skin test sites or from saline-injected control sites and were processed for RNA extraction as described before. PCR2 was typically performed as a SYBR Green qPCR that was stopped at a set threshold, although end-point PCR (about 6 cycles) could be used instead for low-input samples. Summary of the overall study and its limitations: The larger number of TCRs found at tuberculin skin test sites was interpreted as T cell infiltration of a delayed type IV hypersensitivity reaction. Details of skin biopsy collection and RNA processing were not given in the paper but were referenced to earlier studies. The potential sensitivity of the RNA-based method to TCR transcript changes with T cell activation and differentiation was acknowledged. TCR sequences were reportedly recovered from both types of skin biopsy, with far more TCRs being found at tuberculin skin test sites.

The V end gives up 5 bases and the J end 3 bases, leaving 7 bases in the junction not matched to a gene. Inclusive of the bounding cysteine and phenylalanine, the CDR3 is 15 residues long. Of all the DNA, just the CDR3 is kept, 45 bases in frame from base 1. The germline V gene specifies SQVTM as CDR1 and ANQGSEA as CDR2. The sample's treatment or condition, from its label and the paper: skin biopsy from PPD injection site in Mantoux-positive individual. Total RNA was treated with RQ1 DNase, without cell sorting, prior to reverse transcription, with an input of about 1 to 1000 ng being targeted. The study reported a robust and sensitive protocol to amplify, sequence and analyze TCRs, based on 3' ligation of a UMI-containing oligonucleotide to TCR cDNA. Tuberculin skin test biopsies came from sites injected with PPD in individuals with a positive Mantoux test. Skin biopsy and whole blood libraries were made to test pipeline robustness in samples where T cells form a minority population.

To prepare the library, UMI-ligation and nested PCR was applied. For the blood and skin samples, TCR RNA was reverse transcribed with SuperScript IV using primers for the alpha and beta constant regions. The ligated cDNA was amplified in four rounds of PCR with nested alpha and beta constant region primers together with the SP2 primer. An oligonucleotide carrying the Illumina SP2 primer and a UMI was ligated to the cDNA 3' end using T4 RNA ligase 1. The 12-nucleotide UMI consisted of two random hexamers with an eight-base spacer between the hexamers to prevent hairpin formation. From the second PCR onward, TCR alpha and beta chain libraries were processed separately, and dual indexing was applied for multiplexing. After pooling, the indexed libraries were analyzed by capillary electrophoresis and sequenced on either an Illumina MiSeq or NextSeq. PhiX DNA at about 4.5-7% was added to the libraries to raise base diversity and improve cluster recognition. In the source study's methods: Demultiplexor pulled UMIs out of read 2, joined the UMIs with the TCR sequence from read 1, and separated reads according to sample indices. V and J genes and V-J junctions were identified by Decombinator, which gave every TCR a five-part identifier that included V and J deletions. Collapsinator used UMIs to correct sequencing errors and PCR amplification heterogeneity, yielding UMI-based abundance per TCR. Identifiers were converted to nucleotide sequence by CDR3Translator and translated to amino acids, and CDR3 regions were extracted on the basis of terminal motifs. After normalization to the amount of input RNA, the error-corrected alpha and beta TCR counts from blood and from skin were compared. TCRdb passed the public sequencing reads through fastp at Q25 and MiXCR, retaining productive beta sequences. Rows with a matching CDR3 protein are joined into one entry that keeps the most common DNA and genes. In this record, the V and J calls reflect TCRdb's handling and not the investigators' own analysis. The sample includes 15,000 to 20,000 distinct CDR3 sequences, with roughly 9.8% observed a single time. Jointly, the top ten make up about 6.5% of the sample.

The sequence is built from TRBV29-1 and TRBJ2-7; TRBD2 matches 13 bases in the middle. The receptor's source is an adult in good health. Source: skin, taken from a tuberculin skin test site. The CDR3 loop reads CSVSRGLAGIYEQYF. The DNA sequence is TGCAGCGTTTCCCGGGGACTAGCGGGAATCTACGAGCAGTACTTC.